A single T cell receptor beta chain is shown here with its context. Antigen: not known. The ends were cut back, 2 bases at V and 3 bases at J, with 7 bases in the middle. The CDR3 spans 13 residues. Construction of TCR beta libraries relied on iRepertoire HTBI primers and on Arm-PCR targeting CDR3 regions. Each CDR3 protein is one row after TCRdb ran MiXCR on the multiplex PCR reads. The table records roughly 420,000 distinct CDR3 sequences, 15% to 20% of them present only once. This record belongs to a study of regulatory T cells in long-lasting Graves disease. Study-level results: Gene preferences differed: TRBV28, TRBJ1-2, TRBJ2-5 in persistent cases.

The time point here: newly diagnosed GD, antithyroid drugs for less than 3 months. There was RNA extracted from PBMCs, and the TCR library was made from it. The same data also contributed to another study, on T cells in Graves' hyperthyroidism and ophthalmopathy.

Sample: peripheral blood mononuclear cells (PBMCs), taken at new diagnosis, from a patient treated with antithyroid drugs. V usage is TRBV12-3 or TRBV12-4 and J usage is TRBJ1-2; unclear D gene. This sequence was found in a woman between 25 and 40 years old with Graves disease. The CDR3 nucleotides read TGTGCCAGCAGTTTATCGGACTACTATGGCTACACCTTC. This codes for CASSLSDYYGYTF.